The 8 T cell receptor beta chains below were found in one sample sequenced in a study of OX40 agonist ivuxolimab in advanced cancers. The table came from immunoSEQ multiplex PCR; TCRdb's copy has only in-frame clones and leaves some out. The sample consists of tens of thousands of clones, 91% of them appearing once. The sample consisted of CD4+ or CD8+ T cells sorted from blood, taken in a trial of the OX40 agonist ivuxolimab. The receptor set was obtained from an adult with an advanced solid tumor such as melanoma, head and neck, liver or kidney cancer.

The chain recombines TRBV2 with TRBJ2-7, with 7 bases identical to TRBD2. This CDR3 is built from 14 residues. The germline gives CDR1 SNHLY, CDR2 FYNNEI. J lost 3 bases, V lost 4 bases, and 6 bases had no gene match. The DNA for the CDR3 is TGTGCCAGCAGTGTGAGACTAGCTGACTACGAGCAGTACTTC. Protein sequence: CASSVRLADYEQYF.

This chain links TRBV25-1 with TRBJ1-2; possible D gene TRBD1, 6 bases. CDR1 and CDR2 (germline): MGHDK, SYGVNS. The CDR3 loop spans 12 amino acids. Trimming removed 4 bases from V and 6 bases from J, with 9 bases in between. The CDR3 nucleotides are TGTGCCAGCAGTGGGGGACACCATGGCTACACCTTC. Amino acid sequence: CASSGGHHGYTF.

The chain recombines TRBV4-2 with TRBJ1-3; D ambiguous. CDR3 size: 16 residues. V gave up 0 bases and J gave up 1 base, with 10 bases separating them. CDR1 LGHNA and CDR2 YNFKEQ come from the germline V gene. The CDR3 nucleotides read TGTGCCAGCAGCCAAGATATTGTGGGATCTGGAAACACCATATATTTT. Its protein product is CASSQDIVGSGNTIYF.

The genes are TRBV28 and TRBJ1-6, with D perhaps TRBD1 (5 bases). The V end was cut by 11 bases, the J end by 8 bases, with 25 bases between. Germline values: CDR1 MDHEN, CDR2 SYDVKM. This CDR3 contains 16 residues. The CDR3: CAGGGWPELGDSPLHF. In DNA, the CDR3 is TGTGCCGGCGGGGGTTGGCCCGAACTGGGTGATTCACCCCTCCACTTT.

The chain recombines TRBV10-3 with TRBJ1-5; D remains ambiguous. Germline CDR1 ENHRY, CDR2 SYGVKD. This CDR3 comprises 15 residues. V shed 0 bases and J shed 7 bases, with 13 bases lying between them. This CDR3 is CAISESYPERQPQHF. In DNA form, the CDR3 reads TGTGCCATCAGTGAGTCTTACCCCGAGAGGCAGCCCCAGCATTTT.

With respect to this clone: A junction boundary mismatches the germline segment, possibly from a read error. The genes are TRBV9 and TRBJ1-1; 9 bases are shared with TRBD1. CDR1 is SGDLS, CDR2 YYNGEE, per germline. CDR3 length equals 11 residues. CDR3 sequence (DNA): TGTGCCAGCACCCGGACAGGGGCCATCCACTTT. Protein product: CASTRTGAIHF.

The chain's CDR3 is CASSLYDSGTYQPQHF. CDR3 nucleotides: TGTGCCAGCAGTTTATACGATTCGGGGACTTATCAGCCCCAGCATTTT. The chain joins TRBV28 to TRBJ1-5, with TRBD1 as a possible D gene (5 bases). V shed 1 base and J shed 5 bases, with 15 bases lying between them. CDR3 length: 16 amino acids. The germline gives CDR1 MDHEN, CDR2 SYDVKM.

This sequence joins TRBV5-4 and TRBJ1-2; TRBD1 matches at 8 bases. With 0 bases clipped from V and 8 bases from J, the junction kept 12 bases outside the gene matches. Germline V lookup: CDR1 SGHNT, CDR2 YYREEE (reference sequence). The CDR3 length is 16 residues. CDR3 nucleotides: TGTGCCAGCAGCTTGGGAGGACAGGGCGGATCGAGGGGCTACACCTTC. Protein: CASSLGGQGGSRGYTF. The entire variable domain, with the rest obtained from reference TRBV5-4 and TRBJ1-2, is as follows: ETGVTQSPTHLIKTRGQQVTLRCSSQSGHNTVSWYQQALGQGPQFIFQYYREEENGRGNFPPRFSGLQFPNYSSELNVNALELDDSALYLCASSLGGQGGSRGYTFGSGTRLTVV.